This TCR beta chain was obtained from a study of shared clonotypes between healthy human individuals. Study-wide results and limits: Exclusively blood specimens were collected; tissue repertoires likely differ.

Sequencing was performed with immunoSEQ multiplex PCR; in TCRdb, only in-frame clones are kept and a portion is missing. Seen here are fewer than 3 million clones, about nine tenths observed once, and the top ten hold 0.37%. In regard to this clone: Its antigen is as yet unknown.

The V and J ends lost 0 bases and 4 bases respectively, with 10 bases between them. Germline V CDR1 and CDR2: SGHRS, YFSETQ. The CDR3 has 14 residues. Sequencing was done on a sample of naive CD4+ T cells from PBMCs. The subset denotes: CD45RA+ positively selected. The chain carries TRBV5-1 and TRBJ2-5; D not resolved. The receptor's source is a man younger than 35 in good health. Some clones in this sample may be carry-over from other donors' samples. CDR3 coding DNA: TGCGCCAGCAGCTTGGGCGGTGCGCCAGAGACCCAGTACTTC. This encodes CASSLGGAPETQYF.